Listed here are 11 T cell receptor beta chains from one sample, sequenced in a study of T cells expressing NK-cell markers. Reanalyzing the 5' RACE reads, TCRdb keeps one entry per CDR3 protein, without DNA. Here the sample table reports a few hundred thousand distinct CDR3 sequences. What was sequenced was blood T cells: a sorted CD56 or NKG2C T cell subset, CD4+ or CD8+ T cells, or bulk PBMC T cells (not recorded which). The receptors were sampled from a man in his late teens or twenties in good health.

CDR3 amino acids: CAISDSGRLNQPQHF. This rearrangement joins TRBV10-3 to TRBJ1-5; no DNA is available, so the TRBD1 call from TCRdb remains unchecked. Germline CDR1 ENHRY, CDR2 SYGVKD. This CDR3 spans 15 amino acids.

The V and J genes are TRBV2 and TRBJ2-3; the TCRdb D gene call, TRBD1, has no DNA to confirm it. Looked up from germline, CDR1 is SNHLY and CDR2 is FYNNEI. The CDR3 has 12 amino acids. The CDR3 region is CASRRGADTQYF. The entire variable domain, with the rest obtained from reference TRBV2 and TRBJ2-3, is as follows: EPEVTQTPSHQVTQMGQEVILRCVPISNHLYFYWYRQILGQKVEFLVSFYNNEISEKSEIFDDQFSVERPDGSNFTLKIRSTKLEDSAMYFCASRRGADTQYFGPGTRLTVL.

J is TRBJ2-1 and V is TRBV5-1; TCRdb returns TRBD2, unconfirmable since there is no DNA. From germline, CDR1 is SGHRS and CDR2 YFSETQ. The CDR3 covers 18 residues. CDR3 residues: CASSSGGASGRAANEQFF.

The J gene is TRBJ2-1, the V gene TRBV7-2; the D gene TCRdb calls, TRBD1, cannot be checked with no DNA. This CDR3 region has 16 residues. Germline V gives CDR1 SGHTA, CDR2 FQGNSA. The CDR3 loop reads CASSLVRDRFYNEQFF.

The CDR3 spells CASSLDATPGELFF. V usage is TRBV5-4 and J usage is TRBJ2-2. CDR3 length: 14 amino acids. CDR1 is SGHNT, CDR2 YYREEE, per germline (reference sequence).

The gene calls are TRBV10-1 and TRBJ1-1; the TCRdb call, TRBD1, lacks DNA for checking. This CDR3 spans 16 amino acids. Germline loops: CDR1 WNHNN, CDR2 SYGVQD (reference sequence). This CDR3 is CASSDRQGMSNTEAFF.

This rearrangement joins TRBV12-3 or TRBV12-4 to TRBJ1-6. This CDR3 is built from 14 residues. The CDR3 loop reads CASSQGRAISPLHF.

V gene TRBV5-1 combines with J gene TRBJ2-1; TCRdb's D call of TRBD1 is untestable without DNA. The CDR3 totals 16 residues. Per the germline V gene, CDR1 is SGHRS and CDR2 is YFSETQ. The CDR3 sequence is CASSMITGGYYNEQFF.

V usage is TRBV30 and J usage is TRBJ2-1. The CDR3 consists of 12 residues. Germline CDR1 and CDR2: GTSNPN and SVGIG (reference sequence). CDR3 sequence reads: CAWSVRWDEQFF.

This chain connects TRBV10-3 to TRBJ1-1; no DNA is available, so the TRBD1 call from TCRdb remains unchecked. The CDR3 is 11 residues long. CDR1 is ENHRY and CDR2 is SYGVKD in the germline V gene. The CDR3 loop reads CAIRGAGRAFF.

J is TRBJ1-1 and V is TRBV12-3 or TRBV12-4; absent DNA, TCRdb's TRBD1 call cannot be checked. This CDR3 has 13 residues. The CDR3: CASRSQGDTEAFF.